A single sample gave rise to the 7 T cell receptor beta chains below, sequenced in a study of identifying expanded T cells in peripheral blood (dated by TCRdb to about 2019). The method was the immunoSEQ multiplex PCR assay. What TCRdb holds here is the immuneACCESS table cut down to in-frame rearrangements. Part of the clones is not present; checked against another copy, under half of the missing clones reflect an unresolved V gene, and the others are unexplained. The sample contains 75,000 to 90,000 clones, about 90% of them found a single time. Jointly, the top ten make up approximately 7% of the sample. Sequencing was performed on blood. These receptors came from a person aged 18 to 75 in good health.

The rearrangement joins TRBV29-1 to TRBJ2-7; D gene unclear. Looked up from germline, CDR1 is SQVTM and CDR2 is ANQGSEA. Deletions cut 0 bases from V and 0 bases from J, with 9 bases between. CDR3 size: 14 residues. In DNA, the CDR3 is TGCAGCGTTGAAGAGACCCGGAGCTCCTACGAGCAGTACTTC. Amino acids: CSVEETRSSYEQYF.

This sequence joins TRBV19 and TRBJ2-1; tentative D call: TRBD2 (5 bases). Trimming stripped 6 bases from V and 6 bases from J, with 15 bases between. CDR1 and CDR2 from the germline V gene are LNHDA and SQIVND (reference sequence). The CDR3 sequence is 14 residues long. CDR3 DNA sequence: TGTGCCAGTAGGCGGGCCGTAACTTTCAATGAGCAGTTCTTC. This codes for CASRRAVTFNEQFF.

DNA for the CDR3: TGCGCCAGCAGCCAAGATGATCCTTCGACAGGGTACGAGCAGTACTTC. Amino acid sequence: CASSQDDPSTGYEQYF. This sequence joins TRBV4-1 and TRBJ2-7, with 7 nucleotides matching TRBD1. There are 16 residues in the CDR3. The V gene's germline CDR1 is MGHRA and CDR2 YSYEKL. The ends lost 0 bases at V and 4 bases at J; junction bases unmatched: 9.

The chain uses TRBV16 and TRBJ1-1; TRBD1 aligns across 8 bases. Germline trimming cut 2 bases from V and 2 bases from J; bases unmatched to any gene: 1. From germline, CDR1 is KGHSY and CDR2 FQNENV. This CDR3 has 14 residues. The DNA for the CDR3 is TGTGCCAGCAGCCAAGCAGGGGGCAACACTGAAGCTTTCTTT. It translates to CASSQAGGNTEAFF. The full variable domain, in which reference TRBV16 and TRBJ1-1 provide the parts outside the CDR3, is GEEVAQTPKHLVRGEGQKAKLYCAPIKGHSYVFWYQQVLKNEFKFLISFQNENVFDETGMPKERFSAKCLPNSPCSLEIQATKLEDSAVYFCASSQAGGNTEAFFGQGTRLTVV.

For the CDR3, the DNA is TGTGCCACCAGCGCCACATCGGGGTTAGCTTTCTTT. Its protein is CATSATSGLAFF. This sequence joins TRBV15 and TRBJ1-1; no clear D. The CDR3 is 12 amino acids. The V gene's germline CDR1 is LNHNV and CDR2 YYDKDF (reference sequence). The V end lost 5 bases, the J end lost 10 bases, and 14 bases lay between the germline ends. Full variable domain (rest looked up from reference TRBV15 and TRBJ1-1): DAMVIQNPRYQVTQFGKPVTLSCSQTLNHNVMYWYQQKSSQAPKLLFHYYDKDFNNEADTPDNFQSRRPNTSFCFLDIRSPGLGDTAMYLCATSATSGLAFFGQGTRLTVV.

This clone has only one observation. This chain joins TRBV2 and TRBJ2-3; 9 positions agree with TRBD2. Per the germline V gene, CDR1 is SNHLY and CDR2 is FYNNEI. The J segment lost 1 base and the V segment lost 11 bases, leaving 4 bases of the junction unmatched. The CDR3 has 13 residues. For the CDR3, the DNA is TGTGCCGCGGCGGGGGGGGGCACAGATACGCAGTATTTT. Protein: CAAAGGGTDTQYF.

The table lists this clone with a count of one. J is TRBJ2-2 and V is TRBV7-9; D call uncertain. The germline CDR1 and CDR2 sequences are SEHNR and FQNEAQ (reference sequence). The V gene lost 8 bases and the J gene lost 1 base, with 14 bases spanning the gap. The CDR3 is 15 residues long. For the CDR3, the DNA is TGTGCCAGCGACGGTCGGGCAGGGAACACCGGGGAGCTGTTTTTT. Translation: CASDGRAGNTGELFF.